Following are 18 T cell receptor beta chains from one sample sequenced in a study of blood T cells in healthy people across ages. Through a sample-barcoded 5' primer and a J-beta primer mix, a second PCR was run for about 6 to 12 cycles. MiXCR was run by TCRdb on the 5' RACE reads, yielding one entry per CDR3 protein. The sample records approximately 900,000 distinct CDR3 sequences, approximately 32% being singletons. These data also featured in a second study, about T cells of mothers and their children.

Material: blood. These receptors all come from a woman between 40 and 55 years old in good health.

The V and J genes are TRBV6-1 and TRBJ1-2; 9 positions match TRBD1. Germline CDR1 and CDR2: MNHNS and SASEGT. The junction had 8 bases not matched to a gene; V was cut back by 10 bases and J by 8 bases. CDR3 size: 12 residues. CDR3 DNA sequence: TGTGCCAACCAACAGGGGGCCTGGGGCTACACCTTC. It encodes CANQQGAWGYTF.

The CDR3 region has the DNA TGTGCCAGCAAATCGAGGGCTTCGCCGTCCGTGCAGTACTTC. It specifies CASKSRASPSVQYF. This chain connects TRBV12-3 or TRBV12-4 to TRBJ2-1; D is perhaps TRBD2 (5 bases). The DNA end favors TRBJ2-7, so the J call may be wrong. This CDR3 is 14 amino acids long.

This clonotype was seen a handful of times. One base away lies a much larger clone, so this may be a sequencing read error. The chain links TRBV6-5 to TRBJ2-7; D remains ambiguous. The length of the CDR3 is 11 residues. In germline, CDR1 is MNHEY, CDR2 SVGAGI. V was trimmed by 2 bases and J by 5 bases, leaving 4 bases between them. Written as DNA, the CDR3 is TGTGCCAGCAGTTACGCCGACGAGCAGTACTTC. It codes for CASSYADEQYF.

Of note for this clonotype: It may be a read error: a sequence one base away is much more abundant. The chain employs TRBV9 and TRBJ2-1; D is perhaps TRBD1 or TRBD2 (6 bases each). Germline values: CDR1 SGDLS, CDR2 YYNGEE. The CDR3 is 15 amino acids. This CDR3 is CASGVDGGYYNEQFF. The CDR3 nucleotides read TGTGCCAGCGGCGTAGACGGGGGCTACTACAATGAGCAGTTCTTC.

This clonotype has just a few counts. V is TRBV6-2 or TRBV6-3 and J is TRBJ2-3; 10 nucleotides agree with TRBD2. Trimming took 6 bases from V and 6 from J; bases not matched to a gene: 3. This CDR3 is 13 amino acids long. Germline CDR1 is MNHEY and CDR2 is SVGEGT. The CDR3 is CASRGTSEDTQYF. The CDR3, as DNA: TGTGCCAGCAGGGGGACTAGCGAGGATACGCAGTATTTT.

The chain is built from TRBV28 and TRBJ1-1; TRBD1 might be the D (6 bases). Germline V gene lookup returns CDR1 MDHEN and CDR2 SYDVKM. Trimming took 6 bases from V and 1 from J, leaving 18 bases between them. The CDR3 loop spans 16 amino acids. For the CDR3, the DNA is TGTGCCAGCAGAGACTCAGGGGAGGGGCGGAACACTGAAGCTTTCTTT. As protein: CASRDSGEGRNTEAFF.

This clonotype occurred a few times. The rearrangement joins TRBV7-2 to TRBJ1-1; unclear D gene. V lost 5 bases, J lost 2 bases, and 12 bases lay in between. This CDR3 is 14 amino acids long. Germline CDR1 and CDR2: SGHTA and FQGNSA. CDR3 coding DNA: TGTGCCAGCAGCCCCCAGATCTCTAACACTGAAGCTTTCTTT. Residues: CASSPQISNTEAFF.

This chain links TRBV12-3 or TRBV12-4 with TRBJ2-4, with D hard to call. The CDR3 runs to 13 residues. V lost 5 bases to trimming and J lost 9 bases, with 14 bases between them. The CDR3 nucleotides are TGTGCCAGCAGTCTAGAAGGGAATACCATTCAGTACTTC. This sequence encodes CASSLEGNTIQYF.

This clonotype has more than one count but fewer than ten. The V and J genes are TRBV29-1 and TRBJ2-1, with D perhaps matching TRBD1 (6 bases). V was shortened by 1 base and J by 8 bases, with 9 bases between the two germline ends. Per germline, CDR1 SQVTM and CDR2 ANQGSEA. The CDR3 is made up of 12 amino acids. The DNA of the CDR3 is TGCAGCGTTGAAGCCAGGGGATATGAGCAGTTCTTC. Encoded protein: CSVEARGYEQFF.

This clonotype was found a few times. The V call is TRBV7-3, the J call TRBJ2-3, with D perhaps matching TRBD1 or TRBD2 (5 bases each). Trimming left V 1 base short and J 0 bases short, with 23 bases between. The CDR3 runs 20 residues. CDR1 SGHTA and CDR2 FQGTGA come from the germline V gene. The chain's CDR3 is CASSLIAGAILASSTDTQYF. The CDR3 region has the DNA TGTGCCAGCAGCTTAATTGCCGGGGCGATCCTAGCTTCTAGCACAGATACGCAGTATTTT.

J is TRBJ1-6 and V is TRBV10-3, with 8 bases aligning to TRBD1. CDR1 is ENHRY and CDR2 is SYGVKD in the germline V gene. The CDR3 runs 14 residues. The ends lost 6 bases at V and 5 bases at J; junction bases unmatched: 3. The CDR3, as DNA: TGTGCCATCAGGGGACAGGTGAATAATTCACCCCTCCACTTT. It is translated as CAIRGQVNNSPLHF.

The chain carries TRBV6-1 and TRBJ1-5; D is uncertain. The CDR3 runs 14 residues. V was cut by 3 bases and J by 5 bases, with 11 bases left in between. From germline, CDR1 is MNHNS and CDR2 SASEGT. The CDR3 reads CASSDWGLDQPQHF. CDR3 bases: TGTGCCAGCAGTGATTGGGGATTGGATCAGCCCCAGCATTTT.

This clonotype was seen many times. V is TRBV20-1 and J is TRBJ2-2; a weak D match, TRBD1 (6 bases). The CDR3 runs to 15 residues. V dropped 5 bases and J dropped 2 bases, with 15 bases sitting between them. Looked up from germline, CDR1 is DFQATT and CDR2 is SNEGSKA (reference sequence). As DNA, the CDR3 is TGCAGTGCTCCGGGACAACGACCTAACACCGGGGAGCTGTTTTTT. Protein product: CSAPGQRPNTGELFF.

The genes are TRBV2 and TRBJ2-7; the D gene is possibly TRBD1 (6 bases). In germline, CDR1 is SNHLY, CDR2 FYNNEI. Trimming shortened V by 7 bases and J by 0 bases, and 19 bases separated the two germline ends. CDR3 length: 16 amino acids. CDR3 DNA sequence: TGTGCCAGCATGACCTTTACAGGGCCTAGCTCCTACGAGCAGTACTTC. Residues: CASMTFTGPSSYEQYF.

This clonotype was picked up a small number of times. The chain is built from TRBV7-6 and TRBJ2-5; D may be TRBD1 (6 bases). Germline CDR1 reads SGHVS; CDR2 reads FNYEAQ. V lost 5 bases and J lost 6, with 16 bases in between. CDR3 length equals 14 residues. As DNA, the CDR3 is TGTGCCAGCAGCGGGGGACAAGTAGGAAAGACCCAGTACTTC. Translating it yields CASSGGQVGKTQYF.

The table lists this clonotype with a few counts. The chain combines TRBV30 with TRBJ1-2; TRBD1 aligns across 8 bases. Germline V CDR1 and CDR2: GTSNPN, SVGIG (reference sequence). The CDR3 consists of 13 residues. The V gene end was trimmed by 3 bases and the J gene end by 6 bases; junction bases not matched to a gene: 6. CDR3 residues: CAWRRQGINGYTF. The DNA of the CDR3 is TGTGCCTGGAGGAGACAGGGGATCAATGGCTACACCTTC.

V usage is TRBV19 and J usage is TRBJ2-5, with D perhaps matching TRBD1 or TRBD2 (5 bases each). CDR1 and CDR2 (germline): LNHDA, SQIVND (reference sequence). The V end was cut by 3 bases, the J end by 11 bases, with 16 bases between. CDR3 length: 13 amino acids. In nucleotides, the CDR3 is TGTGCCAGTAGTATCCCCCCCCTGGGGGAGCAGTACTTC. This translates into CASSIPPLGEQYF.

To note about this clonotype: At one end, the junction sequence differs from germline, possibly due to a read error. The chain carries TRBV27 and TRBJ2-5; D tentatively reads TRBD1 or TRBD2 (6 bases each). The CDR3 covers 16 residues. Germline CDR1 and CDR2: MNHEY and SMNVEV (reference sequence). The CDR3 region is CASSLIPSSGAEIQYF. Here the CDR3 DNA reads TGTGCCAGCAGTTTAATCCCCTCATCGGGGGCGGAGATCCAGTACTTC.